The 6 T cell receptor beta chains listed next were all sequenced from one sample in a study of regulatory T cells in long-lasting Graves disease. Time point described: newly diagnosed GD, antithyroid drugs for less than 3 months. There was RNA extracted from PBMCs, and the TCR library was made from it. Combining iRepertoire HTBI primers with Arm-PCR of CDR3 regions, the authors built TCR beta libraries. TCRdb reanalysed the multiplex PCR reads using MiXCR and keeps one entry per CDR3 protein. This sample yields around 450,000 distinct CDR3 sequences, of which over 14% are seen a single time; around 7.6% belongs to the top ten. These same data were also listed under a study on T cells in Graves' hyperthyroidism and ophthalmopathy.

Sequencing was performed on peripheral blood mononuclear cells (PBMCs), taken at new diagnosis, from a patient treated with antithyroid drugs. The receptor set was obtained from a woman between 40 and 55 years old with Graves disease.

Only a few counts were recorded for this clonotype. The rearrangement joins TRBV7-9 to TRBJ2-7; TRBD1 agrees at 7 bases. The CDR3 covers 13 residues. The junction had 7 bases not matched to a gene; V was cut back by 6 bases and J by 5 bases. The germline V gene has CDR1 SEHNR and CDR2 FQNEAQ (reference sequence). CDR3 loop: CASRTTGIHEQYF. The DNA for the CDR3 is TGTGCCAGCAGGACGACAGGGATCCACGAGCAGTACTTC.

This clonotype was picked up a small number of times. The rearrangement joins TRBV20-1 to TRBJ2-7; TRBD2 is a possible D gene (6 bases). CDR1 and CDR2 (germline): DFQATT, SNEGSKA (reference sequence). This CDR3 is built from 15 residues. V lost 3 bases to trimming and J lost 1 base, with 16 bases between them. CDR3 sequence: CSASVPGERSYEQYF. In nucleotides, the CDR3 is TGCAGTGCTAGTGTTCCGGGAGAAAGGTCCTACGAGCAGTACTTC.

This clonotype occurred many times. The chain uses TRBV5-1 and TRBJ1-2, with a tentative D call TRBD1 (6 bases). The V gene lost 1 base and the J gene lost 6 bases, with 16 bases spanning the gap. Germline lookup yields CDR1 SGHRS and CDR2 YFSETQ. The CDR3 covers 15 residues. CDR3 sequence reads: CASSLRSDRINGYTF. The CDR3 nucleotides are TGCGCCAGCAGCTTGAGGTCAGACAGGATTAATGGCTACACCTTC.

The genes are TRBV11-3 and TRBJ2-2, with 9 nucleotides matching TRBD1. This CDR3 comprises 16 residues. The germline gives CDR1 SGHNT, CDR2 YENEEA. Trimming removed 5 bases from V and 5 bases from J; junction bases left unmatched: 9. CDR3 coding DNA: TGTGCCAGCAGCCTGGACAGGGGAATAGTTACCGGGGAGCTGTTTTTT. As protein: CASSLDRGIVTGELFF.

This clonotype was picked up many times. The chain couples TRBV2 to TRBJ1-4; D is undetermined. Germline V lookup: CDR1 SNHLY, CDR2 FYNNEI. The V and J ends lost 2 bases and 3 bases respectively, with 10 bases between them. The CDR3 sequence is 15 residues long. CDR3 sequence (DNA): TGTGCCAGCAGTGAAAATCCGGGATCTAATGAAAAACTGTTTTTT. Encoded protein: CASSENPGSNEKLFF.

This clonotype was recorded many times. The chain couples TRBV12-3 or TRBV12-4 to TRBJ1-2; 11 bases match TRBD1. Trimming at V came to 5 bases and at J to 2 bases, leaving 7 bases not matched to a gene. The CDR3 is 16 residues long. CDR3 amino acids: CASSRTGGYGNYGYTF. In nucleotides, the CDR3 is TGTGCCAGCAGTCGGACAGGGGGCTATGGAAACTATGGCTACACCTTC.